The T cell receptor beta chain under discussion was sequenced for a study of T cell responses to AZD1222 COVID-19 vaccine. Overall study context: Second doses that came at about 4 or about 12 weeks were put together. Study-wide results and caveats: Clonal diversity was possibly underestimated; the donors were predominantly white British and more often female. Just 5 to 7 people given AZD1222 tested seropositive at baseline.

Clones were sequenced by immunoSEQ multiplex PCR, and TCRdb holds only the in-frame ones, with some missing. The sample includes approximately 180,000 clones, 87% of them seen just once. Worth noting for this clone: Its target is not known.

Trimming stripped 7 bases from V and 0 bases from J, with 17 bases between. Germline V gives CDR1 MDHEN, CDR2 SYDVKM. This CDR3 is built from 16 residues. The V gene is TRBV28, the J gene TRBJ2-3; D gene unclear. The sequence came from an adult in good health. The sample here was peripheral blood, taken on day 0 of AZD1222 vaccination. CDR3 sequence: CASTTLRAGSTDTQYF. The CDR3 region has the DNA TGTGCCAGCACTACTCTCCGGGCAGGTAGCACAGATACGCAGTATTTT.